The 17 T cell receptor beta chains below all came from one sample that was sequenced in a study of OX40 agonist ivuxolimab in advanced cancers. Some clones are missing from TCRdb's copy, which holds only in-frame ones; the method was immunoSEQ multiplex PCR. The sample yields nearly 50,000 clones, about 88% seen once. The sample here was CD4+ or CD8+ T cells sorted from blood, taken in a trial of the OX40 agonist ivuxolimab. Receptors were obtained from an adult with an advanced solid tumor such as melanoma, head and neck, liver or kidney cancer.

This chain connects TRBV28 to TRBJ2-1; D assignment may be TRBD1 or TRBD2 (7 bases each). The ends were cut back, 5 bases at V and 7 bases at J, with 24 bases in the middle. This CDR3 is 17 amino acids long. Germline V lookup: CDR1 MDHEN, CDR2 SYDVKM. This CDR3 is CASSPMGAGGASNEQFF. The CDR3 DNA is TGTGCCAGCAGTCCCATGGGGGCAGGGGGGGCCTCTAATGAGCAGTTCTTC. The full variable domain, rest sourced from reference TRBV28 and TRBJ2-1, is DVKVTQSSRYLVKRTGEKVFLECVQDMDHENMFWYRQDPGLGLRLIYFSYDVKMKEKGDIPEGYSVSREKKERFSLILESASTNQTSMYLCASSPMGAGGASNEQFFGPGTRLTVL.

The genes are TRBV5-1 and TRBJ2-5; 15 nucleotides line up with TRBD2. The V segment lost 5 bases and the J segment 4 bases; nucleotides outside the gene matches: 12. The CDR3 sequence is 18 residues long. Looked up from germline, CDR1 is SGHRS and CDR2 is YFSETQ. This CDR3 is CASSSGLAGGPLLETQYF. CDR3 DNA sequence: TGCGCCAGCAGTTCCGGACTAGCGGGAGGGCCCCTGCTAGAGACCCAGTACTTC.

The genes are TRBV5-4 and TRBJ2-1; the D gene is possibly TRBD2 (5 bases). The ends were cut back, 2 bases at V and 7 bases at J, with 13 bases in the middle. The length of the CDR3 is 14 residues. Germline V gene data show CDR1 as SGHNT and CDR2 as YYREEE (reference sequence). The CDR3 DNA reads TGTGCCAGCAGCTTACCCCCCGGGAATAATGAGCAGTTCTTC. The encoded protein is CASSLPPGNNEQFF.

The chain is built from TRBV7-3 and TRBJ2-7; 8 bases map to TRBD2. This CDR3 comprises 15 residues. Germline V gives CDR1 SGHTA, CDR2 FQGTGA. V trimming: 0 bases; J trimming: 0 bases; junction bases outside the gene matches: 1. CDR3 nucleotides: TGTGCCAGCAGCTTAACTGGGACTAGCTCCTACGAGCAGTACTTC. Its translation: CASSLTGTSSYEQYF.

V and J are TRBV10-3 and TRBJ1-2; TRBD1 is a possible D gene (6 bases). Per the germline V gene, CDR1 is ENHRY and CDR2 is SYGVKD. Trimming left V 3 bases short and J 3 bases short, with 11 bases between. The CDR3 extends over 14 amino acids. CDR3 sequence reads: CAISEQGEDYGYTF. The CDR3, as DNA: TGTGCCATCAGTGAACAGGGAGAGGACTATGGCTACACCTTC.

The CDR3 region has the DNA TGTGCCAGCAGTGCCCTCCTCCGGACACCAAACATTCAGTACTTC. Translating it yields CASSALLRTPNIQYF. V is TRBV28 and J is TRBJ2-4, with TRBD1 as a possible D gene (5 bases). With 5 bases removed from V and 6 bases from J, the gap between germline ends came to 17 bases. The CDR3 covers 15 residues. Germline lookup yields CDR1 MDHEN and CDR2 SYDVKM. Combining the CDR3 with reference TRBV28 and TRBJ2-4 gives the whole variable domain DVKVTQSSRYLVKRTGEKVFLECVQDMDHENMFWYRQDPGLGLRLIYFSYDVKMKEKGDIPEGYSVSREKKERFSLILESASTNQTSMYLCASSALLRTPNIQYFGAGTRLSVL.

V usage is TRBV7-8 and J usage is TRBJ2-7; TRBD1 is a possible D gene (6 bases). CDR3 length: 15 residues. The germline V and J ends were trimmed by 3 bases and 0 bases, with 12 bases remaining between them. The germline V gene has CDR1 SGHVS and CDR2 FQNEAQ. CDR3 DNA sequence: TGTGCCAGCAGCTTCCAGGGGAGTGGCTCCTACGAGCAGTACTTC. This gives the protein CASSFQGSGSYEQYF.

The V and J genes are TRBV7-6 and TRBJ1-3; D might be TRBD1 (5 bases). Germline V gives CDR1 SGHVS, CDR2 FNYEAQ. This CDR3 is 16 amino acids long. V was pared by 5 bases and J by 0 bases, with 14 bases between. DNA of the CDR3: TGTGCCAGCAGCCCCCAGGGCACCCTCTCTGGAAACACCATATATTTT. Its translation is CASSPQGTLSGNTIYF.

Concerning this clone itself: The same CDR3 can be traced to other DNA sequences in this sample. The chain recombines TRBV19 with TRBJ1-1, with 7 bases that match TRBD1. J lost 5 bases, V lost 5 bases, and 5 bases had no gene match. Germline V gives CDR1 LNHDA, CDR2 SQIVND (reference sequence). The CDR3 has 13 residues. The CDR3, as DNA: TGTGCCAGTAGTTCGCAGGGGGGGACTGAAGCTTTCTTT. It codes for CASSSQGGTEAFF.

The gene calls are TRBV19 and TRBJ2-1; D gene ambiguous. V lost 4 bases and J 2 bases, leaving 6 bases between the germline ends. This CDR3 is built from 13 residues. Germline-derived CDR1 and CDR2 are LNHDA and SQIVND (reference sequence). The CDR3 coding sequence is TGTGCCAGTAGTACCGCCGCCTACAATGAGCAGTTCTTC. Amino acids: CASSTAAYNEQFF.

This clone was detected only once. The chain is built from TRBV13 and TRBJ1-4; D is perhaps TRBD1 (6 bases). The V gene lost 4 bases and the J gene lost 14 bases, with 23 bases spanning the gap. CDR1 and CDR2 (germline): PRHDT, FYEKMQ (reference sequence). The CDR3 is 15 residues long. The CDR3 sequence is CASSSGGRMVEQLFF. CDR3 sequence (DNA): TGTGCCAGCAGCTCCGGGGGGCGGATGGTTGAACAGCTGTTTTTT.

As for this clone: The sample holds other DNA sequences that translate to the same CDR3. This chain links TRBV2 with TRBJ1-2; 7 nucleotides line up with TRBD1. Germline loops: CDR1 SNHLY, CDR2 FYNNEI. The CDR3 covers 13 residues. J was trimmed by 4 bases and V by 3 bases; bases with no gene match: 2. CDR3 sequence (DNA): TGTGCCAGCAGTGAGACAGGGCCCTATGGCTACACCTTC. Its protein product is CASSETGPYGYTF.

The chain links TRBV6-1 to TRBJ2-4, with D tentatively TRBD1 or TRBD2 (6 bases each). Germline V gene sequence: CDR1 MNHNS, CDR2 SASEGT. With 1 base removed from V and 0 bases from J, the gap between germline ends came to 10 bases. The CDR3 totals 16 residues. CDR3: CASSEERGAAKNIQYF. CDR3 nucleotides: TGTGCCAGCAGTGAAGAAAGGGGGGCAGCCAAAAACATTCAGTACTTC.

V and J are TRBV29-1 and TRBJ2-7, with 7 bases fitting TRBD1. V was pared by 3 bases and J by 4 bases, with 12 bases of the junction left unmatched. Germline V gene sequence: CDR1 SQVTM, CDR2 ANQGSEA. CDR3 length equals 15 residues. This CDR3 reads CSVERVAVRGYEQYF. The CDR3 nucleotides read TGCAGCGTTGAGAGGGTGGCAGTCAGGGGGTACGAGCAGTACTTC.

The rearrangement uses TRBV18 and TRBJ2-5, with 7 bases aligning to TRBD1. The CDR3 loop spans 16 amino acids. After removal of 1 base from V and 4 bases from J, the junction contained 9 bases not matched to a gene. Germline V gene sequence: CDR1 KGHSH, CDR2 LQKENI. The CDR3 DNA sequence: TGTGCCAGCTCACCACTACGACAGGGAGTGGCAGAGACCCAGTACTTC. Translating gives CASSPLRQGVAETQYF. Complete variable domain (other parts from reference TRBV18 and TRBJ2-5): NAGVMQNPRHLVRRRGQEARLRCSPMKGHSHVYWYRQLPEEGLKFMVYLQKENIIDESGMPKERFSAEFPKEGPSILRIQQVVRGDSAAYFCASSPLRQGVAETQYFGPGTRLLVL.

The chain has TRBV25-1 and TRBJ1-4; perhaps TRBD1 as D (6 bases). The CDR3 is 18 residues long. V was clipped by 3 bases and J by 4 bases, with 21 bases between them. Germline V gene data show CDR1 as MGHDK and CDR2 as SYGVNS. CDR3 region: CASSDHGARQALNEKLFF. The CDR3 DNA reads as TGTGCCAGCAGTGATCATGGGGCAAGACAGGCCCTTAATGAAAAACTGTTTTTT.

The chain couples TRBV11-3 to TRBJ1-5, with D possibly being TRBD1 (5 bases). Between the trimmed V and J ends, which lost 6 bases and 4 bases, there was a span of 16 bases. The germline gives CDR1 SGHNT, CDR2 YENEEA. The CDR3 is made up of 15 amino acids. CDR3 region: CASRPPGVRNQPQHF. The CDR3 coding sequence is TGTGCCAGCAGGCCGCCGGGGGTACGAAATCAGCCCCAGCATTTT. The entire variable domain, with the rest obtained from reference TRBV11-3 and TRBJ1-5, is as follows: EAGVVQSPRYKIIEKKQPVAFWCNPISGHNTLYWYLQNLGQGPELLIRYENEEAVDDSQLPKDRFSAERLKGVDSTLKIQPAELGDSAVYLCASRPPGVRNQPQHFGDGTRLSIL.